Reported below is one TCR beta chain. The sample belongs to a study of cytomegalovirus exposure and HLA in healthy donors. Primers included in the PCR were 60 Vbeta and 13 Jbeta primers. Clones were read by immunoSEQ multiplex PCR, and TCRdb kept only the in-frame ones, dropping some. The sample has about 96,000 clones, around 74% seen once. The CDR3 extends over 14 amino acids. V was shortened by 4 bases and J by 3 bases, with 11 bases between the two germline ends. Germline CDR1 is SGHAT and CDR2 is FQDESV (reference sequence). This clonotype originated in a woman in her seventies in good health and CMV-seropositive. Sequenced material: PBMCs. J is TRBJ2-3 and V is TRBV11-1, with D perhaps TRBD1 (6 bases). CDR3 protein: CASSSYRETDTQYF. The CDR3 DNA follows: TGTGCCAGCAGCTCGTACAGGGAGACAGATACGCAGTATTTT.